The following is a T cell receptor beta chain sequence with its context. Profiling relied on immunoSEQ multiplex PCR, and the TCRdb table lists in-frame clones only, not all of them. The table includes about 95,000 clones, about four fifths detected once. It was during active infection that Seattle patients were enrolled and then longitudinally followed. The sample is drawn from a study of blood T cell repertoires in COVID-19. At the level of the study: Sample material is recorded as cDNA or gDNA derived from T cells, B-cell-depleted T cells, or PBMCs.

Between the trimmed V and J ends, which lost 7 bases and 0 bases, there was a span of 10 bases. Germline V gives CDR1 SGHTS, CDR2 YDEGEE. This CDR3 contains 13 residues. The V and J genes are TRBV5-8 and TRBJ1-2; D remains ambiguous. This clonotype was sampled from a man aged 80 or over with COVID-19, enrolled during active disease. The sample consisted of peripheral blood. CDR3 DNA sequence: TGTGCCAGCCGGGAATTAGCTAACTATGGCTACACCTTC. This codes for CASRELANYGYTF.